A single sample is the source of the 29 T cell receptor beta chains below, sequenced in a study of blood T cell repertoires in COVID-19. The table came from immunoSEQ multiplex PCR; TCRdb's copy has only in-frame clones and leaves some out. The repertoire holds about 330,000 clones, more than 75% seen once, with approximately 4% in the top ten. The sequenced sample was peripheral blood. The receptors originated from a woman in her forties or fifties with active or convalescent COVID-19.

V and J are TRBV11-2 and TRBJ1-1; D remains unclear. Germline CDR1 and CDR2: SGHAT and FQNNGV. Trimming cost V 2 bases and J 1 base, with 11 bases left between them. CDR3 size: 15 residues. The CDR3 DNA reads TGTGCCAGCAGCTTATTCTTCTCGGGGAACACTGAAGCTTTCTTT. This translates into CASSLFFSGNTEAFF.

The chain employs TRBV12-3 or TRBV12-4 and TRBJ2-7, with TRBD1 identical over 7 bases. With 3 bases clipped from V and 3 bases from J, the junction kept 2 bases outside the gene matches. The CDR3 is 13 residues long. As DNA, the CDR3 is TGTGCCAGCAGTTTTCAGGGGGACTACGAGCAGTACTTC. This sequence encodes CASSFQGDYEQYF.

In nucleotides, the CDR3 is TGTGCCAGCAGCCCGACTAGCGGGGCCCCGGGGCAGTATTTT. Its protein is CASSPTSGAPGQYF. The chain joins TRBV11-2 to TRBJ2-3, with TRBD2 matching over 11 bases. The length of the CDR3 is 14 residues. Germline CDR1 and CDR2: SGHAT and FQNNGV. Unmatched junction bases numbered 9, after V lost 5 bases and J lost 11 bases. Drawing the rest from reference TRBV11-2 and TRBJ2-3, the complete variable domain is EAGVAQSPRYKIIEKRQSVAFWCNPISGHATLYWYQQILGQGPKLLIQFQNNGVVDDSQLPKDRFSAERLKGVDSTLKIQPAKLEDSAVYLCASSPTSGAPGQYFGPGTRLTVL.

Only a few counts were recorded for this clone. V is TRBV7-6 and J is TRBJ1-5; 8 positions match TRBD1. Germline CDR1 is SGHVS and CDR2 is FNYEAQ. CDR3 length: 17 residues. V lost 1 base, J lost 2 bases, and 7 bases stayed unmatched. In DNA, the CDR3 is TGTGCCAGCAGCTTAGGACAGGGGCTTGGTCGCAATCAGCCCCAGCATTTT. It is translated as CASSLGQGLGRNQPQHF.

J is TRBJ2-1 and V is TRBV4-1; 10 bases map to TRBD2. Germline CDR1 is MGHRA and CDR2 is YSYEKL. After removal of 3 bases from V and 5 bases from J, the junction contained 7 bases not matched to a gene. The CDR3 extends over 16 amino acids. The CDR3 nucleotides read TGCGCCAGCAGCCACCCGGGACTAGCGACAAACAATGAGCAGTTCTTC. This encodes CASSHPGLATNNEQFF.

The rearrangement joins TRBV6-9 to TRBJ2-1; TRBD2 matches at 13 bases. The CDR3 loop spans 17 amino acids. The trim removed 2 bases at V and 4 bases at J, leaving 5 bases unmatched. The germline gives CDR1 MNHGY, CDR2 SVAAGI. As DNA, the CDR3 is TGTGCCAGCAGTTATCCCGGGACTAGCGGGGTTTACAATGAGCAGTTCTTC. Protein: CASSYPGTSGVYNEQFF.

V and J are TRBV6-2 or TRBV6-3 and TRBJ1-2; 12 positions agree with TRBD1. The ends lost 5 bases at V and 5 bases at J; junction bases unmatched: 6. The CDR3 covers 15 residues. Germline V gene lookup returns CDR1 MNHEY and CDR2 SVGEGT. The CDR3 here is CASSHPGQGAYGYTF. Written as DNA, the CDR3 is TGTGCCAGCAGTCATCCGGGACAGGGGGCGTATGGCTACACCTTC.

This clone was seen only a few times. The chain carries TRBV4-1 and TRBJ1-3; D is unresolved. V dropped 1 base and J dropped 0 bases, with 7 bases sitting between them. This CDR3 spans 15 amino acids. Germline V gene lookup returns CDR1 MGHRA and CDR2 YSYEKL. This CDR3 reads CASSQGPGSGNTIYF. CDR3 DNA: TGCGCCAGCAGCCAAGGTCCCGGCTCTGGAAACACCATATATTTT.

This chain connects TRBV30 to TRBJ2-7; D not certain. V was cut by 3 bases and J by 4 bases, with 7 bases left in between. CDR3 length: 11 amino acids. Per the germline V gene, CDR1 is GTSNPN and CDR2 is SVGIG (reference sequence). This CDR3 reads CAWSETYEQYF. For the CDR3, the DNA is TGTGCCTGGAGCGAAACTTACGAGCAGTACTTC. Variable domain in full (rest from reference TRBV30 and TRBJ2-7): SQTIHQWPATLVQPVGSPLSLECTVEGTSNPNLYWYRQAAGRGLQLLFYSVGIGQISSEVPQNLSASRPQDRQFILSSKKLLLSDSGFYLCAWSETYEQYFGPGTRLTVT.

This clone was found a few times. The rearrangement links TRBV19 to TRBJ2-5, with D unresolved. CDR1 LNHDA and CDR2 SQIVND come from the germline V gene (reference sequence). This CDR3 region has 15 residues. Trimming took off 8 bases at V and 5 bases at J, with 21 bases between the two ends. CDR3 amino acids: CASQPGEASGETQYF. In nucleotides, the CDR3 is TGTGCCAGTCAGCCGGGTGAGGCGAGTGGTGAGACCCAGTACTTC.

CDR3 bases: TGTGCCAGCAGTGAACAAGCCTGGGATACGCAGTATTTT. This codes for CASSEQAWDTQYF. This chain links TRBV6-1 with TRBJ2-3; D call uncertain. The CDR3 contains 13 residues. V gave up 2 bases and J gave up 6 bases, with 9 bases separating them. Germline V gene lookup returns CDR1 MNHNS and CDR2 SASEGT.

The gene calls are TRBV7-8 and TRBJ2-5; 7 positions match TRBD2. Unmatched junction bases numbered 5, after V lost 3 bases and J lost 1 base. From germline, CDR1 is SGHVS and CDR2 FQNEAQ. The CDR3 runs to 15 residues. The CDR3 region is CASSLASGVQETQYF. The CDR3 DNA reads TGTGCCAGCAGCTTGGCTAGCGGAGTCCAAGAGACCCAGTACTTC.

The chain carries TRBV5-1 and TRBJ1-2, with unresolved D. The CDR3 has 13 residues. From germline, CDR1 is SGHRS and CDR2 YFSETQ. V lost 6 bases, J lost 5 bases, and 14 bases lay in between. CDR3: CASTMNGGYGYTF. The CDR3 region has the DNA TGCGCCAGCACTATGAACGGCGGTTATGGCTACACCTTC.

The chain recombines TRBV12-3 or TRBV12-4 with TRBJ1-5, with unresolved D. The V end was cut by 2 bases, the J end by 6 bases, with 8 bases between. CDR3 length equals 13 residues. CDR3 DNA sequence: TGTGCCAGCAGTTTATCTGAGATTCAGCCCCAGCATTTT. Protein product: CASSLSEIQPQHF.

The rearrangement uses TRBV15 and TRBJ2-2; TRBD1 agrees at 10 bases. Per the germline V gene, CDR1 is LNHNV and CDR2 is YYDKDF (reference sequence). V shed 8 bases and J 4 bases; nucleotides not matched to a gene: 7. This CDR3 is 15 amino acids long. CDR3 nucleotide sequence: TGTGCCACCCGACCGGACAGGGGGATCACCGGGGAGCTGTTTTTT. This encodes CATRPDRGITGELFF.

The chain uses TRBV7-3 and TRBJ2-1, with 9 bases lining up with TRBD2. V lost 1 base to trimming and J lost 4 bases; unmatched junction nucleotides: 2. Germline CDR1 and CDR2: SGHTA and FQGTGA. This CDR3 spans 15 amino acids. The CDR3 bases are TGTGCCAGCAGCTTAAATAGCGGGGGATACAATGAGCAGTTCTTC. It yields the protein CASSLNSGGYNEQFF. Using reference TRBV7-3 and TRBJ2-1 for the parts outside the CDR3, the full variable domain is GAGVSQTPSNKVTEKGKYVELRCDPISGHTALYWYRQSLGQGPEFLIYFQGTGAADDSGLPNDRFFAVRPEGSVSTLKIQRTERGDSAVYLCASSLNSGGYNEQFFGPGTRLTVL.

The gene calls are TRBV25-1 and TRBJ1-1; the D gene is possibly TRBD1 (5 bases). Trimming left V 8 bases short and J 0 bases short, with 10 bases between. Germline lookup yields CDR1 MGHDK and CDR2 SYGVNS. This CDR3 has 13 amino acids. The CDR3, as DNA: TGTGCCAGCGGCGGGGGAATGAACACTGAAGCTTTCTTT. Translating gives CASGGGMNTEAFF. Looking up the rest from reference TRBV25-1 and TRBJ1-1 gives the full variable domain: EADIYQTPRYLVIGTGKKITLECSQTMGHDKMYWYQQDPGMELHLIHYSYGVNSTEKGDLSSESTVSRIRTEHFPLTLESARPSHTSQYLCASGGGMNTEAFFGQGTRLTVV.

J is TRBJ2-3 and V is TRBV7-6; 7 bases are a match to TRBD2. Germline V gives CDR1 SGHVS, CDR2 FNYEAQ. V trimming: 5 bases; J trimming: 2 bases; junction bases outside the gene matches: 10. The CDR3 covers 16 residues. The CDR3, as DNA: TGTGCCAGCAGCCCCGTGGCTAGCGGAACCACAGATACGCAGTATTTT. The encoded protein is CASSPVASGTTDTQYF.

The CDR3 here is CASSELQGFGNTIYF. For the CDR3, the DNA is TGTGCCAGCAGTGAATTGCAGGGATTTGGCAACACCATATATTTT. The chain recombines TRBV25-1 with TRBJ1-3; D may be TRBD1 (5 bases). Trimming took 1 base from V and 7 from J, leaving 14 bases between them. Looked up from germline, CDR1 is MGHDK and CDR2 is SYGVNS. The CDR3 is 15 amino acids.

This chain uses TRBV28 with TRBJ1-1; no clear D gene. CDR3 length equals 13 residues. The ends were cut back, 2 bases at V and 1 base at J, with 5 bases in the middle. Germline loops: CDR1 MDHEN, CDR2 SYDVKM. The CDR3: CASSLTRNTEAFF. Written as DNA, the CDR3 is TGTGCCAGCAGTTTAACAAGGAACACTGAAGCTTTCTTT.

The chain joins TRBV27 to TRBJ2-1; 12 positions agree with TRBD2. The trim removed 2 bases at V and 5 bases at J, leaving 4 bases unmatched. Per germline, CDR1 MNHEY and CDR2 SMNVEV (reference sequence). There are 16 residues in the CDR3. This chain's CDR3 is CASSLQLAGGDNEQFF. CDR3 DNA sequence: TGTGCCAGCAGTTTACAACTAGCGGGAGGTGACAATGAGCAGTTCTTC.

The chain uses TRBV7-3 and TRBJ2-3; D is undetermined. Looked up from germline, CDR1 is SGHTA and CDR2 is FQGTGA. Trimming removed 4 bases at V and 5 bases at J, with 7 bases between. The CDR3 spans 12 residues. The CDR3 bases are TGTGCCAGCAGCTCGACACGAGATACGCAGTATTTT. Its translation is CASSSTRDTQYF.

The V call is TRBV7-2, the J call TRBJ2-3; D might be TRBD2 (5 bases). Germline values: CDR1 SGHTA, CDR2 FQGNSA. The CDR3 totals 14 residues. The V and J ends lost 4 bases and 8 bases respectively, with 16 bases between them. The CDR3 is CASSSRTGEGTQYF. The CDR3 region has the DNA TGTGCCAGCAGCTCACGCACCGGAGAGGGTACGCAGTATTTT.

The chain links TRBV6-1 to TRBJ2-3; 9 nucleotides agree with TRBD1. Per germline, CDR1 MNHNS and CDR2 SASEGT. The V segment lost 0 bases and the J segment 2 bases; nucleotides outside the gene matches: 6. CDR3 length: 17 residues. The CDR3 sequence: CASSEAGGTGPTDTQYF. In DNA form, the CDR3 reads TGTGCCAGCAGTGAAGCGGGAGGGACAGGGCCCACAGATACGCAGTATTTT.

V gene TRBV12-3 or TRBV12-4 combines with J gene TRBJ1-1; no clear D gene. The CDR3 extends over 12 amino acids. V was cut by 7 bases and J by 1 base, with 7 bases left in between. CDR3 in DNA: TGTGCCAGCAACTGGGCGAACACTGAAGCTTTCTTT. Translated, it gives CASNWANTEAFF.

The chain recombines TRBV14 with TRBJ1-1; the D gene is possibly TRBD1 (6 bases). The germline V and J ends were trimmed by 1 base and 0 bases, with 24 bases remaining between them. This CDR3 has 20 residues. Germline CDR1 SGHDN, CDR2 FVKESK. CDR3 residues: CASSQGRTRGPGRVNTEAFF. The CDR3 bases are TGTGCCAGCAGCCAAGGGCGAACGCGGGGGCCCGGGAGGGTGAACACTGAAGCTTTCTTT.

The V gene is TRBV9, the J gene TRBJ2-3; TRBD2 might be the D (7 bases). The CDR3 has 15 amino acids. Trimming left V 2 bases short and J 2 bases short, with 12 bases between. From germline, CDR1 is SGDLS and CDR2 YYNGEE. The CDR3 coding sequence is TGTGCCAGCAGCGTCGGTCGGGGGGCCACAGATACGCAGTATTTT. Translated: CASSVGRGATDTQYF.

The CDR3 nucleotides are TGTGCCAGCAGCCTGCTCGGACAGGGGCCGGGCAATGAGCAGTTCTTC. Protein: CASSLLGQGPGNEQFF. The chain couples TRBV9 to TRBJ2-1, with TRBD1 identical over 9 bases. Germline-derived CDR1 and CDR2 are SGDLS and YYNGEE. CDR3 size: 16 residues. V gave up 4 bases and J gave up 6 bases; unmatched junction bases: 11.

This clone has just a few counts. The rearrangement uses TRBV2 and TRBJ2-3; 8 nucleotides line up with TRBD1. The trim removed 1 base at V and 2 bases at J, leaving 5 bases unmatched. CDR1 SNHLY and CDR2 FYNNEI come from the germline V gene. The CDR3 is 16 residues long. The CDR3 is CASSEGDRRNTDTQYF. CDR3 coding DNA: TGTGCCAGCAGTGAAGGGGACAGGAGGAACACAGATACGCAGTATTTT.